Shown below are 32 T cell receptor beta chains from a single sample sequenced in a study of blood T cell repertoires in COVID-19. Data came from immunoSEQ multiplex PCR; TCRdb stores just in-frame clones and leaves some out. The data hold approximately 300,000 clones, with around 90% observed a single time. The sequenced sample consisted of peripheral blood. Receptor source: a man younger than 35 with active or convalescent COVID-19.

CDR3 in amino acids: CASSQALETENTEAFF. DNA of the CDR3: TGTGCCAGCAGCCAAGCTCTTGAGACAGAGAACACTGAAGCTTTCTTT. This chain joins TRBV4-2 and TRBJ1-1; D may be TRBD1 (5 bases). Between the trimmed V and J ends, which lost 1 base and 1 base, there was a span of 13 bases. This CDR3 spans 16 amino acids. CDR1 is LGHNA, CDR2 YNFKEQ, per germline.

V gene TRBV28 combines with J gene TRBJ1-1, with TRBD1 matching 7 bases. CDR3 length: 15 residues. Germline CDR1 is MDHEN and CDR2 is SYDVKM. Trimming took 5 bases from V and 3 from J; bases not matched to a gene: 9. CDR3 protein: CASSPWTGGDTEAFF. The CDR3 DNA sequence: TGTGCCAGCAGTCCCTGGACAGGAGGGGACACTGAAGCTTTCTTT.

This rearrangement joins TRBV7-2 to TRBJ1-2; TRBD1 agrees at 9 bases. The CDR3 has 14 residues. CDR1 and CDR2 (germline): SGHTA, FQGNSA. V dropped 6 bases and J dropped 2; count of bases not matched to a gene: 4. In DNA, the CDR3 is TGTGCCAGCAGTTACGGGACAGGGAACTATGGCTACACCTTC. Its translation is CASSYGTGNYGYTF.

This sequence joins TRBV27 and TRBJ2-1; D is unclear. The CDR3 contains 11 residues. V gave up 3 bases and J gave up 6 bases, with 3 bases separating them. Germline assignment: CDR1 MNHEY and CDR2 SMNVEV (reference sequence). CDR3 sequence: CASSFRNEQFF. Here the CDR3 DNA reads TGTGCCAGCAGTTTCCGCAATGAGCAGTTCTTC.

The V gene is TRBV7-3, the J gene TRBJ2-1; the D gene is possibly TRBD2 (5 bases). Germline V gene lookup returns CDR1 SGHTA and CDR2 FQGTGA. V was trimmed by 2 bases and J by 9 bases, leaving 8 bases between them. This CDR3 has 12 residues. The CDR3 DNA sequence: TGTGCCAGCAGCTTAGCCGGAGGTGAGCAGTTCTTC. This sequence encodes CASSLAGGEQFF. The full variable domain, its missing parts supplied by reference TRBV7-3 and TRBJ2-1, is GAGVSQTPSNKVTEKGKYVELRCDPISGHTALYWYRQSLGQGPEFLIYFQGTGAADDSGLPNDRFFAVRPEGSVSTLKIQRTERGDSAVYLCASSLAGGEQFFGPGTRLTVL.

V and J are TRBV7-9 and TRBJ2-3, with D perhaps TRBD1 (6 bases). Germline values: CDR1 SEHNR, CDR2 FQNEAQ (reference sequence). The CDR3 runs to 16 residues. Trimming shortened V by 5 bases and J by 0 bases, and 15 bases separated the two germline ends. DNA for the CDR3: TGTGCCAGCAGCATATACCAGGGGTCTAGCACAGATACGCAGTATTTT. This translates into CASSIYQGSSTDTQYF.

The J gene is TRBJ1-5, the V gene TRBV6-2 or TRBV6-3, with D unresolved. Trimming stripped 4 bases from V and 0 bases from J, with 4 bases between. The germline V gene has CDR1 MNHEY and CDR2 SVGEGT. The CDR3 spans 13 residues. CDR3 protein: CASSLFSNQPQHF. CDR3 coding DNA: TGTGCCAGCAGTTTATTTAGCAATCAGCCCCAGCATTTT.

The V gene is TRBV9, the J gene TRBJ2-5; 10 bases are shared with TRBD2. Germline CDR1 is SGDLS and CDR2 is YYNGEE. Losses at the gene ends were 5 bases for V and 4 bases for J; bases not matched to a gene: 11. The CDR3 runs to 16 residues. Here the CDR3 DNA reads TGTGCCAGCAGTCCTCGGGAGCGGGGGGGCCGAGAGACCCAGTACTTC. Translating it yields CASSPRERGGRETQYF.

The chain uses TRBV6-2 or TRBV6-3 and TRBJ2-5; 8 bases are a match to TRBD1. CDR1 MNHEY and CDR2 SVGEGT come from the germline V gene. The J segment lost 4 bases and the V segment lost 2 bases, leaving 9 bases of the junction unmatched. The length of the CDR3 is 16 residues. The CDR3 protein is CASSYLRTGLGETQYF. The CDR3 nucleotides are TGTGCCAGCAGTTACCTACGGACAGGGCTTGGAGAGACCCAGTACTTC.

This sequence joins TRBV7-2 and TRBJ1-3; a possible D gene is TRBD1 (6 bases). Trimming shortened V by 5 bases and J by 4 bases, and 12 bases separated the two germline ends. This CDR3 comprises 14 residues. Germline V lookup: CDR1 SGHTA, CDR2 FQGNSA. CDR3 sequence: CASSPGHAGNTIYF. CDR3 coding DNA: TGTGCCAGCAGCCCGGGACATGCGGGAAACACCATATATTTT. Combining the CDR3 with reference TRBV7-2 and TRBJ1-3 gives the whole variable domain GAGVSQSPSNKVTEKGKDVELRCDPISGHTALYWYRQSLGQGLEFLIYFQGNSAPDKSGLPSDRFSAERTGGSVSTLTIQRTQQEDSAVYLCASSPGHAGNTIYFGEGSWLTVV.

In its sample, this clone was seen a few times. Other DNA sequences from this sample encode an identical CDR3 as well. V usage is TRBV5-4 and J usage is TRBJ2-1; D gene unclear. The CDR3 has 13 amino acids. CDR1 SGHNT and CDR2 YYREEE come from the germline V gene (reference sequence). The V end was cut by 2 bases, the J end by 4 bases, with 7 bases between. DNA of the CDR3: TGTGCCAGCAGCTTAGACTCTTACAATGAGCAGTTCTTC. This gives the protein CASSLDSYNEQFF.

The gene calls are TRBV3-1 (or the pseudogene TRBV3-2) and TRBJ1-2, with a possible D match to TRBD1 (6 bases). The CDR3 spans 14 residues. Germline CDR1 and CDR2: LGHDT and YNNKEL (reference sequence). V shed 7 bases and J shed 2 bases, with 14 bases lying between them. The CDR3 coding sequence is TGTGCCAGCACTCGGAGGGGGGGGAACTATGGCTACACCTTC. Translation: CASTRRGGNYGYTF.

The chain combines TRBV7-3 with TRBJ2-3; possibly TRBD2 for D (5 bases). Trimming removed 5 bases from V and 5 bases from J, with 8 bases in between. The CDR3 is made up of 12 amino acids. Germline V gives CDR1 SGHTA, CDR2 FQGTGA. The CDR3 here is CASSIAGDTQYF. The CDR3 DNA follows: TGTGCCAGCAGCATCGCGGGAGATACGCAGTATTTT.

This clone occurred once. The chain joins TRBV6-6 to TRBJ2-3, with 10 bases aligning to TRBD2. Trimming cost V 8 bases and J 2 bases; bases outside gene matches: 7. Germline V gene data show CDR1 as MNHNY and CDR2 as SVGAGI (reference sequence). The CDR3 has 15 residues. CDR3 DNA: TGTGCCAGCGGATCCGGGACTAGCGTCACAGATACGCAGTATTTT. This translates into CASGSGTSVTDTQYF.

The genes are TRBV24-1 and TRBJ2-7, with a tentative D call TRBD2 (6 bases). The CDR3 runs 14 residues. CDR1 and CDR2 (germline): KGHDR, SFDVKD. V was cut by 6 bases and J by 2 bases, with 13 bases left in between. The CDR3 reads CATSRRDRAYEQYF. CDR3 DNA: TGTGCCACCAGTCGGCGGGATCGTGCCTACGAGCAGTACTTC.

The CDR3 DNA follows: TGTGCCAGCAGCCCCCCGGAGAGCACAGATACGCAGTATTTT. This translates into CASSPPESTDTQYF. The rearrangement joins TRBV7-9 to TRBJ2-3; D remains ambiguous. The CDR3 is made up of 14 amino acids. Germline CDR1 reads SEHNR; CDR2 reads FQNEAQ (reference sequence). V gave up 5 bases and J gave up 0 bases, with 9 bases separating them.

This chain connects TRBV11-2 to TRBJ2-1; D is unresolved. Trimming stripped 5 bases from V and 8 bases from J, with 19 bases between. This CDR3 has 15 amino acids. Germline V gene lookup returns CDR1 SGHAT and CDR2 FQNNGV. DNA of the CDR3: TGTGCCAGCAGCCCTAGGCCCTTTAATTTCGATGAGCAGTTCTTC. This gives the protein CASSPRPFNFDEQFF.

The chain has TRBV7-2 and TRBJ1-2, with 12 bases aligning to TRBD1. Germline-derived CDR1 and CDR2 are SGHTA and FQGNSA. With V trimmed by 4 bases and J by 4 bases, 4 bases remained unmatched. The CDR3 loop spans 15 amino acids. The CDR3 coding sequence is TGTGCCAGCAGCTCCGGGACAGGGGGCTCCTATGGCTACACCTTC. It encodes CASSSGTGGSYGYTF.

The chain has TRBV12-5 and TRBJ2-2, with 8 bases lining up with TRBD2. Germline values: CDR1 LGHNT, CDR2 FRNRAP. The CDR3 totals 16 residues. V was pared by 6 bases and J by 4 bases, with 10 bases of the junction left unmatched. DNA of the CDR3: TGTGCTAGTGGCCTTGGGGGGACTAGGAGCACCGGGGAGCTGTTTTTT. Translating it yields CASGLGGTRSTGELFF.

This clone has just one count. This sequence joins TRBV11-2 and TRBJ2-2; D might be TRBD2 (6 bases). Germline values: CDR1 SGHAT, CDR2 FQNNGV. This CDR3 is 14 amino acids long. Trimming pared 4 bases from V and 4 bases from J, leaving 10 bases between. The DNA for the CDR3 is TGTGCCAGCAGCTCGGGACTTTTCACCGGGGAGCTGTTTTTT. Amino acids: CASSSGLFTGELFF.

In this sample, this clone turned up a few times. This sample includes further DNA sequences coding for the same CDR3. V is TRBV11-2 and J is TRBJ1-5; 12 bases fit TRBD1. Germline CDR1 is SGHAT and CDR2 is FQNNGV. With 5 bases clipped from V and 7 bases from J, the junction kept 3 bases outside the gene matches. This CDR3 has 14 amino acids. CDR3: CASSPGTGGQPQHF. The CDR3 coding sequence is TGTGCCAGCAGCCCTGGGACAGGGGGCCAGCCCCAGCATTTT.

The gene calls are TRBV25-1 and TRBJ2-5, with 13 bases fitting TRBD2. Germline CDR1 and CDR2: MGHDK and SYGVNS. The V and J ends lost 2 bases and 1 base, in that order; junction bases with no gene match: 7. This CDR3 has 18 residues. CDR3 sequence: CASSERWGTSGTQETQYF. The CDR3 DNA is TGTGCCAGCAGTGAAAGATGGGGGACTAGCGGGACCCAAGAGACCCAGTACTTC.

The V gene is TRBV2, the J gene TRBJ1-1, with TRBD1 matching 7 bases. The V gene's germline CDR1 is SNHLY and CDR2 FYNNEI. The CDR3 sequence is 17 residues long. Trimming removed 2 bases from V and 2 bases from J; junction bases left unmatched: 11. The CDR3 loop reads CASSEQGSGTENTEAFF. In nucleotides, the CDR3 is TGTGCCAGCAGTGAACAAGGCTCCGGGACAGAAAACACTGAAGCTTTCTTT. Filled out from reference TRBV2 and TRBJ1-1, the complete variable domain reads EPEVTQTPSHQVTQMGQEVILRCVPISNHLYFYWYRQILGQKVEFLVSFYNNEISEKSEIFDDQFSVERPDGSNFTLKIRSTKLEDSAMYFCASSEQGSGTENTEAFFGQGTRLTVV.

For the CDR3, the DNA is TGTGCCAGCAGCCAACCGGGACTAGCGGGGATCCAGACCCAGTACTTC. It encodes CASSQPGLAGIQTQYF. The gene calls are TRBV3-1 (or the pseudogene TRBV3-2) and TRBJ2-5, with 13 bases matching TRBD2. The CDR3 loop spans 16 amino acids. Germline values: CDR1 LGHDT, CDR2 YNNKEL (reference sequence). V gave up 2 bases and J gave up 6 bases; unmatched junction bases: 6.

The gene calls are TRBV9 and TRBJ2-2; the D gene is possibly TRBD2 (7 bases). CDR3 size: 17 residues. Germline values: CDR1 SGDLS, CDR2 YYNGEE. Trimming removed 3 bases at V and 3 bases at J, with 18 bases between. DNA for the CDR3: TGTGCCAGCAGCGAATCGGGACTACCAGGGGACACCGGGGAGCTGTTTTTT. Encoded protein: CASSESGLPGDTGELFF.

The V gene is TRBV29-1, the J gene TRBJ1-2; D is uncertain. The CDR3 is made up of 12 amino acids. CDR1 and CDR2 (germline): SQVTM, ANQGSEA. The V end lost 1 base, the J end lost 7 bases, and 10 bases lay between the germline ends. The CDR3: CSVEGRRFGYTF. As DNA, the CDR3 is TGCAGCGTTGAAGGGCGGAGGTTTGGCTACACCTTC.

This chain uses TRBV5-6 with TRBJ1-1; D not certain. From germline, CDR1 is SGHDT and CDR2 YYEEEE. The ends were cut back, 2 bases at V and 4 bases at J, with 12 bases in the middle. The CDR3 extends over 14 amino acids. CDR3 loop: CASSFPAGLTEAFF. CDR3 bases: TGTGCCAGCAGCTTCCCCGCGGGCCTCACTGAAGCTTTCTTT. The full variable domain, in which reference TRBV5-6 and TRBJ1-1 provide the parts outside the CDR3, is DAGVTQSPTHLIKTRGQQVTLRCSPKSGHDTVSWYQQALGQGPQFIFQYYEEEERQRGNFPDRFSGHQFPNYSSELNVNALLLGDSALYLCASSFPAGLTEAFFGQGTRLTVV.

This chain uses TRBV11-2 with TRBJ2-2, with D tentatively TRBD2 (5 bases). Germline V lookup: CDR1 SGHAT, CDR2 FQNNGV. The CDR3 loop spans 14 amino acids. Trimming removed 8 bases from V and 1 base from J, with 11 bases in between. CDR3: CASEMGVNTGELFF. The CDR3 bases are TGTGCCAGCGAAATGGGAGTGAACACCGGGGAGCTGTTTTTT.

The rearrangement links TRBV11-3 to TRBJ2-7, with 9 positions matching TRBD2. Germline trimming cut 3 bases from V and 4 bases from J; bases unmatched to any gene: 1. Germline assignment: CDR1 SGHNT and CDR2 YENEEA. This CDR3 comprises 13 residues. The CDR3 nucleotides are TGTGCCAGCAGCTTGGGACTAGCTTACGAGCAGTACTTC. Its protein is CASSLGLAYEQYF. The whole variable domain, remainder taken from reference TRBV11-3 and TRBJ2-7, is EAGVVQSPRYKIIEKKQPVAFWCNPISGHNTLYWYLQNLGQGPELLIRYENEEAVDDSQLPKDRFSAERLKGVDSTLKIQPAELGDSAVYLCASSLGLAYEQYFGPGTRLTVT.

The chain employs TRBV11-2 and TRBJ1-1; no firm D call. This CDR3 comprises 13 residues. The V and J ends lost 1 base and 4 bases respectively, with 7 bases between them. Germline CDR1 SGHAT, CDR2 FQNNGV. CDR3 sequence: CASSLGPGTEAFF. CDR3 DNA: TGTGCCAGCAGCTTAGGCCCGGGCACTGAAGCTTTCTTT.

The V call is TRBV5-1, the J call TRBJ2-5; TRBD1 might be the D (5 bases). Trimming pared 5 bases from V and 5 bases from J, leaving 10 bases between. The germline CDR1 and CDR2 sequences are SGHRS and YFSETQ. CDR3 length equals 12 residues. The CDR3 nucleotides read TGCGCCAGCAGTACGAAGGGGGAGACCCAGTACTTC. Protein product: CASSTKGETQYF.

The J gene is TRBJ1-5, the V gene TRBV6-6; D is unclear. The CDR3 is 14 residues long. V lost 7 bases and J lost 3, with 13 bases in between. Looked up from germline, CDR1 is MNHNY and CDR2 is SVGAGI (reference sequence). CDR3 nucleotide sequence: TGTGCCAGCACGGTAGCGGCCAACAATCAGCCCCAGCATTTT. It translates to CASTVAANNQPQHF.